This paragraph covers one T cell receptor (beta chain) sequence. Its specificity is unknown. These data originate in a study of cytomegalovirus exposure and HLA in healthy donors. Findings and limits, study-wide: Per published accounts, TCR beta sequences correctly predicted the HLA-A and HLA-B alleles of most subjects.

V lost 3 bases to trimming and J lost 4 bases, with 10 bases between them. CDR1 is SGHTA and CDR2 is FQGTGA in the germline V gene. This CDR3 has 13 amino acids. This PCR relied on a set of 60 Vbeta primers and 13 Jbeta primers. TCRdb's copy holds only in-frame clones and misses some; the assay was immunoSEQ multiplex PCR. Counted here are 150,000 or so clones, over 75% occurring once; the ten biggest clones make up around 0.97%. Material for sequencing was PBMCs. The chain is built from TRBV7-3 and TRBJ2-7; perhaps TRBD1 as D (6 bases). This TCR came from a woman aged 50 to 60 in good health and CMV-seropositive. CDR3 in DNA: TGTGCCAGCAGCTTCTCGCAGGGGTACGAGCAGTACTTC. Amino acid sequence: CASSFSQGYEQYF.